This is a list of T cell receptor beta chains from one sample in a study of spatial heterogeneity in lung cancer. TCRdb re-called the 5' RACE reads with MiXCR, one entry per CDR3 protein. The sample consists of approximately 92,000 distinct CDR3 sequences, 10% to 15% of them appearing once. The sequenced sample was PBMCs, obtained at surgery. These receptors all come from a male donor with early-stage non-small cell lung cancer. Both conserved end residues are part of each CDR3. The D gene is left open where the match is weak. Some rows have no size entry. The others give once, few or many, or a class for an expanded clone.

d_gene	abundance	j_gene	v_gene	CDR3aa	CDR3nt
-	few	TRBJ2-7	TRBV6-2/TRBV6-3	CASSYNPGASEQYF	TGTGCCAGCAGTTATAACCCGGGGGCGAGTGAGCAGTACTTC
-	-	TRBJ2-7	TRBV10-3	CAISTTASYEQYF	TGTGCCATCAGCACGACAGCCTCCTACGAGCAGTACTTC
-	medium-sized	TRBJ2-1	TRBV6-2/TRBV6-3	CASSYGNEQFF	TGTGCCAGCAGTTACGGGAATGAGCAGTTCTTC
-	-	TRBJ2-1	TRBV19	CASTQRNSYNEQFF	TGTGCCAGTACTCAGCGGAACTCCTACAATGAGCAGTTCTTC
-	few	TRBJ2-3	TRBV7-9	CASSLASQGLHLDTQYF	TGTGCCAGCAGCTTAGCGTCCCAGGGCCTCCATTTGGATACGCAGTATTTT
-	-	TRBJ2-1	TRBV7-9	CASSWENEQFF	TGTGCCAGCAGCTGGGAAAATGAGCAGTTCTTC
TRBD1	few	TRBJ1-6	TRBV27	CASSFRDRGHSPLHF	TGTGCCAGCAGTTTTAGGGACAGGGGACACTCACCCCTCCACTTT
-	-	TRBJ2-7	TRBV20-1	CSAGISYEQYF	TGCAGTGCTGGAATCTCCTACGAGCAGTACTTC
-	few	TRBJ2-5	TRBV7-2	CASSRGNRVQETQYF	TGTGCCAGCAGCCGAGGGAACAGGGTCCAAGAGACCCAGTACTTC
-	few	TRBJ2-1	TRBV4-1	CASTTREGPTSSYNEQFF	TGCGCCAGCACCACCCGCGAGGGGCCAACGAGCTCCTACAATGAGCAGTTCTTC
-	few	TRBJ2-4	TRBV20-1	CSAWTDKNIQYF	TGCAGTGCTTGGACAGATAAAAACATTCAGTACTTC
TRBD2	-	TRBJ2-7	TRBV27	CASSAPPTSGAYEQYF	TGTGCCAGCTCCGCCCCCCCGACTAGCGGTGCCTACGAGCAGTACTTC
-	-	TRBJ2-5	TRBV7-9	CASSQILSGGGGKTQYF	TGTGCCAGCAGCCAAATTTTATCCGGTGGGGGCGGAAAGACCCAGTACTTC
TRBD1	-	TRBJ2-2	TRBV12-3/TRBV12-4	CASSQGAGLGELFF	TGTGCCTCTTCCCAGGGGGCTGGATTGGGGGAGCTGTTTTTT